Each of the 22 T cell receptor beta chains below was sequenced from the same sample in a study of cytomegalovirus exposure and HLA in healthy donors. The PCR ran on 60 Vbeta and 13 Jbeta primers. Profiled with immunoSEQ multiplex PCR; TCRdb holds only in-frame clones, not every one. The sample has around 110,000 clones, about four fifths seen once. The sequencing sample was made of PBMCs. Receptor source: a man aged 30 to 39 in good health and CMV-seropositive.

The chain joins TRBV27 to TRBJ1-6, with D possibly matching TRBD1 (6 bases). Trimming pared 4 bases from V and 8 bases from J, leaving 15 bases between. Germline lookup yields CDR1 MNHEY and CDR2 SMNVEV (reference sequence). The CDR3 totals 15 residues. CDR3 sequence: CASSSFPWTDSPLHF. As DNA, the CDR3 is TGTGCCAGCAGTTCATTCCCCTGGACAGATTCACCCCTCCACTTT.

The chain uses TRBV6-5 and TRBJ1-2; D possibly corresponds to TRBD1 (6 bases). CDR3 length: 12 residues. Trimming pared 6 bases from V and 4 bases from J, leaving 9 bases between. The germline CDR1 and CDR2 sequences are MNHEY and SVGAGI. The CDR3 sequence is CASRQGPYGYTF. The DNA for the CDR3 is TGTGCCAGCAGGCAGGGGCCCTATGGCTACACCTTC.

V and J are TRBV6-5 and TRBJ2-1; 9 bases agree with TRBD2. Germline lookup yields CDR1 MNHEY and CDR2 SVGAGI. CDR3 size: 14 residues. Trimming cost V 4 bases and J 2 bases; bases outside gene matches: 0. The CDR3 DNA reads TGTGCCAGCAGTTTAGCGGGAGCCTACAATGAGCAGTTCTTC. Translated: CASSLAGAYNEQFF.

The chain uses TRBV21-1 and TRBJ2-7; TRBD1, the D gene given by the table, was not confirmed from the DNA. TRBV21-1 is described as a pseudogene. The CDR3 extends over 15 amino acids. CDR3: CASSIGDIQRCKQYV. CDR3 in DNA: TGTGCCAGCAGCATAGGGGACATCCAGCGATGCAAGCAGTACGTC.

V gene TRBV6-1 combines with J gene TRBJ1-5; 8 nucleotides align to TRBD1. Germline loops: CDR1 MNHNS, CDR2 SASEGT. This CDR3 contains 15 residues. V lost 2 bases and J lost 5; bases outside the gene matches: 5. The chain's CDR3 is CASSEITGGDQPQHF. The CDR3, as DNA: TGTGCCAGCAGTGAAATTACAGGGGGGGATCAGCCCCAGCATTTT.

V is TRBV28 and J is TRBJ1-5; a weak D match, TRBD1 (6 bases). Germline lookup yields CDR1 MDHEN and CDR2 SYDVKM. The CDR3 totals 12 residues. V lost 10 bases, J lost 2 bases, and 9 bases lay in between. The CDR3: CATTGRNQPQHF. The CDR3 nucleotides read TGTGCCACAACAGGGCGCAATCAGCCCCAGCATTTT.

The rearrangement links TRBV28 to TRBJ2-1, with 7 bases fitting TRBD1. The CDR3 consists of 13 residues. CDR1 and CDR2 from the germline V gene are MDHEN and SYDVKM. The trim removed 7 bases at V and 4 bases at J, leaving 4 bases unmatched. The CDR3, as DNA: TGTGCCAGCATACTACAGGGGTACAATGAGCAGTTCTTC. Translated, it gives CASILQGYNEQFF. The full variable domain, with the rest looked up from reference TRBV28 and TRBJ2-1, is DVKVTQSSRYLVKRTGEKVFLECVQDMDHENMFWYRQDPGLGLRLIYFSYDVKMKEKGDIPEGYSVSREKKERFSLILESASTNQTSMYLCASILQGYNEQFFGPGTRLTVL.

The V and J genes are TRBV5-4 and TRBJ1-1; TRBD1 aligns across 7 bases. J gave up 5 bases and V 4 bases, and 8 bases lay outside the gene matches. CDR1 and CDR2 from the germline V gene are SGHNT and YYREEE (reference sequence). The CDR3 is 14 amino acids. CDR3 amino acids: CASSTRQGGTEAFF. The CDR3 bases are TGTGCCAGCAGCACACGACAGGGTGGTACTGAAGCTTTCTTT.

CDR3 amino acids: CASSFSGGDNEQFF. In DNA, the CDR3 is TGTGCCAGCAGCTTTAGCGGGGGGGACAATGAGCAGTTCTTC. V gene TRBV13 combines with J gene TRBJ2-1; 11 nucleotides match TRBD2. Germline CDR1 and CDR2: PRHDT and FYEKMQ (reference sequence). The V gene end was trimmed by 3 bases and the J gene end by 5 bases; junction bases not matched to a gene: 0. The CDR3 covers 14 residues. The full variable domain, rest sourced from reference TRBV13 and TRBJ2-1, is AAGVIQSPRHLIKEKRETATLKCYPIPRHDTVYWYQQGPGQDPQFLISFYEKMQSDKGSIPDRFSAQQFSDYHSELNMSSLELGDSALYFCASSFSGGDNEQFFGPGTRLTVL.

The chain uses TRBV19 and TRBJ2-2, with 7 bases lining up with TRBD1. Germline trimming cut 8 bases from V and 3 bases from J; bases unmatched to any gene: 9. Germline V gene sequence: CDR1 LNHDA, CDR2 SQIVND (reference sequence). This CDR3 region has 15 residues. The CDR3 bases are TGTGCCAGTCGGATAAGGGGGCTGGACACCGGGGAGCTGTTTTTT. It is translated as CASRIRGLDTGELFF.

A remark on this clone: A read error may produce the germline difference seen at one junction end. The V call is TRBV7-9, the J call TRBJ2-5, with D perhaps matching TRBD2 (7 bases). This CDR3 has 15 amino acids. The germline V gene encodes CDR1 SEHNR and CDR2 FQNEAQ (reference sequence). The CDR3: CSSSLGGGMQETQYF. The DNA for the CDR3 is TGTTCCAGCAGCTTAGGGGGGGGGATGCAAGAGACCCAGTACTTC.

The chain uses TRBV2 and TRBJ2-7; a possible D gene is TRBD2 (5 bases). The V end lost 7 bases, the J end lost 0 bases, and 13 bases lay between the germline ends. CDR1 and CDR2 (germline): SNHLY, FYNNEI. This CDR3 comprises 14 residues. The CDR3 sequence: CASNEREVSYEQYF. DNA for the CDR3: TGTGCCAGCAACGAACGGGAAGTCTCCTACGAGCAGTACTTC.

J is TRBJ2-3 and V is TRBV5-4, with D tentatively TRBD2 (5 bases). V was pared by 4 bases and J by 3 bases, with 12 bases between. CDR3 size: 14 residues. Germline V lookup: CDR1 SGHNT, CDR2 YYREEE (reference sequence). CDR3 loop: CASSTGKRTDTQYF. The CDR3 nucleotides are TGTGCCAGCAGCACGGGAAAGAGGACAGATACGCAGTATTTT.

CDR3: CASSTGQGFGQPQHF. The CDR3, as DNA: TGTGCCAGCAGCACGGGACAGGGGTTTGGTCAGCCCCAGCATTTT. The chain carries TRBV7-8 and TRBJ1-5; TRBD1 aligns across 10 bases. V lost 5 bases to trimming and J lost 6 bases; unmatched junction nucleotides: 7. In germline, CDR1 is SGHVS, CDR2 FQNEAQ. The CDR3 loop spans 15 amino acids.

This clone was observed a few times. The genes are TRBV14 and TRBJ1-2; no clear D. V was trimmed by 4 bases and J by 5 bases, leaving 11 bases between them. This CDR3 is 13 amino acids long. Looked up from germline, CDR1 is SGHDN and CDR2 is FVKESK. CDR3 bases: TGTGCCAGCAGCCCGGGTCTACAATATGGCTACACCTTC. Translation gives CASSPGLQYGYTF.

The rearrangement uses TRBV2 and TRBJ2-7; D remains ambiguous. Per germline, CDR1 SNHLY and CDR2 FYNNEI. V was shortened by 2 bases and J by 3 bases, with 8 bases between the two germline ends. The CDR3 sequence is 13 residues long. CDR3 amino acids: CASSEQAIYEQYF. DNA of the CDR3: TGTGCCAGCAGTGAACAGGCGATCTACGAGCAGTACTTC.

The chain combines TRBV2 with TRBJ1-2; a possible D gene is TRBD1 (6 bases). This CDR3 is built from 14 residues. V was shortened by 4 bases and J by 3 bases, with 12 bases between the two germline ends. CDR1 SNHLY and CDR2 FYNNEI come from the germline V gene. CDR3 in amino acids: CASSAEQGYYGYTF. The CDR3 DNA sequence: TGTGCCAGCAGTGCGGAACAGGGTTACTATGGCTACACCTTC. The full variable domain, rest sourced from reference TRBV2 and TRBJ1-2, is EPEVTQTPSHQVTQMGQEVILRCVPISNHLYFYWYRQILGQKVEFLVSFYNNEISEKSEIFDDQFSVERPDGSNFTLKIRSTKLEDSAMYFCASSAEQGYYGYTFGSGTRLTVV.

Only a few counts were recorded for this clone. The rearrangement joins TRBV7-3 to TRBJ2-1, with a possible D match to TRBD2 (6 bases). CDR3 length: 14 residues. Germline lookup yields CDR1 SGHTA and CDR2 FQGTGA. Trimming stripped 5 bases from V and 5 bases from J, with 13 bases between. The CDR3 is CASSPAGRNNEQFF. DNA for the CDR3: TGTGCCAGCAGCCCGGCGGGACGGAACAATGAGCAGTTCTTC.

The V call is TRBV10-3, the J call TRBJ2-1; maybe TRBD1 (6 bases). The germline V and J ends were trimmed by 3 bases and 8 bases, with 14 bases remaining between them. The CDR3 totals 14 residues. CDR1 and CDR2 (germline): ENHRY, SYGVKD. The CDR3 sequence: CAISDLQGSDEQFF. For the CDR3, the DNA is TGTGCCATCAGTGATCTTCAGGGGAGCGATGAGCAGTTCTTC.

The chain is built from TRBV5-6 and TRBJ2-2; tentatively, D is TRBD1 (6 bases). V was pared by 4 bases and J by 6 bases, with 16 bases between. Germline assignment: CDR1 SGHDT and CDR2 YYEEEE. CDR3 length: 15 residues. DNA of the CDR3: TGTGCCAGCAGCACCTGGGGTGGGGGCGCCGGGGAGCTGTTTTTT. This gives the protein CASSTWGGGAGELFF.

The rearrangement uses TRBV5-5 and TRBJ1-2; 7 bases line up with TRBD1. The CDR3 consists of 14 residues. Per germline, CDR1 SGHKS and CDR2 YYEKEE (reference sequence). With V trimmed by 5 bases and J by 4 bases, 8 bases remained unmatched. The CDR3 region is CASSYGQVAYGYTF. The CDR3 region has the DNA TGTGCCAGCAGTTACGGACAGGTAGCCTATGGCTACACCTTC. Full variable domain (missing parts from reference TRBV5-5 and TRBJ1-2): DAGVTQSPTHLIKTRGQQVTLRCSPISGHKSVSWYQQVLGQGPQFIFQYYEKEERGRGNFPDRFSARQFPNYSSELNVNALLLGDSALYLCASSYGQVAYGYTFGSGTRLTVV.

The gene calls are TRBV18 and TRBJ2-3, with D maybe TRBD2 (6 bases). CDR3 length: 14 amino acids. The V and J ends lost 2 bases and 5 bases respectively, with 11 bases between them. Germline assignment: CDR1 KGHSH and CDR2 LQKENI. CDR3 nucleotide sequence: TGTGCCAGCTCACCATTAGGGCGGGAAGATACGCAGTATTTT. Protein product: CASSPLGREDTQYF. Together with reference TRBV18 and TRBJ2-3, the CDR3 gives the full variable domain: NAGVMQNPRHLVRRRGQEARLRCSPMKGHSHVYWYRQLPEEGLKFMVYLQKENIIDESGMPKERFSAEFPKEGPSILRIQQVVRGDSAAYFCASSPLGREDTQYFGPGTRLTVL.